This T cell receptor (beta chain) was observed in a study of early T cells in non-severe SARS-CoV-2 infection. Findings and caveats of the study: Sequences matched to VDJdb favored anti-spike CD8 responses, while private and CD4 specificities were missed.

Separate cDNA molecules each had unique molecular identifiers attached to them. Each CDR3 protein is one row after TCRdb ran MiXCR on the 5' RACE reads. The sample has over 20,000 distinct CDR3 sequences, approximately 4.8% seen once; the top ten hold approximately 5.3%. This CDR3 is built from 12 residues. The trim removed 6 bases at V and 9 bases at J, leaving 3 bases unmatched. Germline loops: CDR1 MNHEY, CDR2 SMNVEV (reference sequence). This clonotype was recorded a few times. Its antigen is unknown. Sequencing was performed on whole blood. The V and J genes are TRBV27 and TRBJ1-4; 8 bases agree with TRBD1. The TCR was taken from an adult who was a healthcare worker with PCR-confirmed SARS-CoV-2 infection or an uninfected control (not recorded which). CDR3 protein: CASRDRVQKLFF. CDR3 in DNA: TGTGCCAGCAGGGACAGGGTACAAAAACTGTTTTTT. Together with reference TRBV27 and TRBJ1-4, the CDR3 gives the full variable domain: EAQVTQNPRYLITVTGKKLTVTCSQNMNHEYMSWYRQDPGLGLRQIYYSMNVEVTDKGDVPEGYKVSRKEKRNFPLILESPSPNQTSLYFCASRDRVQKLFFGSGTQLSVL.